Sequencing of this T cell receptor (beta chain) was carried out in a study of tissue T cells after allogeneic stem cell transplantation. The ends lost 4 bases at V and 6 bases at J; junction bases unmatched: 10. CDR3 length: 15 residues. CDR1 and CDR2 (germline): KGHPV, FQNQEV (reference sequence). This table comes from immunoSEQ multiplex PCR, and its TCRdb copy is limited to in-frame clones, with some not included. Of around 3,500 clones in the sample, roughly 45% are singletons; the top ten hold under 25%. This sample's time point: mouse harvest day 14 after allogeneic transplant. Mouse grafts combined 10^7 T-cell-depleted bone marrow cells with 10^6 splenic CD5+ T cells. As to this clone: Genes and germline come from the mouse. From the germline J gene comes the end of the CDR3, since the read stops 1 residue before it.

Sequencing was carried out using gut tissue. The V gene is TRBV26, the J gene TRBJ2-5, with 7 nucleotides matching TRBD1. The sequence was obtained from a female BALB/c mouse given C57BL/6 T cells with graft-versus-host disease after an allogeneic hematopoietic cell transplant. The CDR3 protein is CASSRIQGKMDTQYF. The covered CDR3 bases are TGTGCCAGCAGTCGAATACAGGGGAAGATGGACACCCAGTAC.